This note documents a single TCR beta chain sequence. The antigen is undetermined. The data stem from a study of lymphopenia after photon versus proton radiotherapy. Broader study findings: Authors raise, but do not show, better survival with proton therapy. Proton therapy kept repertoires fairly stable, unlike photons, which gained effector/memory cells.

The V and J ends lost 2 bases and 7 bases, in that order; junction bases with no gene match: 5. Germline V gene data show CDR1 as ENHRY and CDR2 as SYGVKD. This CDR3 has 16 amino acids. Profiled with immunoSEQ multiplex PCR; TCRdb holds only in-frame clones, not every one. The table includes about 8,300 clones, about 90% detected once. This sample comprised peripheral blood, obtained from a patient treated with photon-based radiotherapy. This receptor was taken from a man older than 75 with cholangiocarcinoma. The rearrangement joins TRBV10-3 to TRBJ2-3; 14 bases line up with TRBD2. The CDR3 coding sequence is TGTGCCATCAGTGAGGGACTAGCGGGGGGTGCGAATACGCAGTATTTT. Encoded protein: CAISEGLAGGANTQYF.